One sample yielded the 24 T cell receptor beta chains listed below, sequenced in a study of T cell repertoires in cytomegalovirus infection. TCRdb analysed the reads with MiXCR anew, one entry per CDR3 protein. The sample lists about 190,000 distinct CDR3 sequences; 9.5% were seen once. Material: PBMCs. Receptors were obtained from a human donor in good health (CMV status not recorded). Some clones in this sample may be carry-over from other donors' samples.

The table lists this clonotype with a few counts. The rearrangement joins TRBV20-1 to TRBJ1-2; 7 nucleotides agree with TRBD1. V dropped 0 bases and J dropped 7; count of bases not matched to a gene: 8. The germline V gene encodes CDR1 DFQATT and CDR2 SNEGSKA (reference sequence). The CDR3 has 14 amino acids. This chain's CDR3 is CSARDPGQDTGYTF. The CDR3 DNA reads TGCAGTGCTAGAGATCCCGGACAGGATACTGGCTACACCTTC.

J is TRBJ1-1 and V is TRBV4-2, with D hard to call. V lost 0 bases and J lost 0, with 8 bases in between. The CDR3 length is 15 residues. The germline CDR1 and CDR2 sequences are LGHNA and YNFKEQ. The chain's CDR3 is CASSQEEALNTEAFF. The CDR3 coding sequence is TGTGCCAGCAGCCAAGAGGAGGCTTTGAACACTGAAGCTTTCTTT.

This clonotype occurred many times. The gene calls are TRBV7-3 and TRBJ2-1; D unresolved. Germline V gives CDR1 SGHTA, CDR2 FQGTGA. The CDR3 loop spans 16 amino acids. The V end lost 2 bases, the J end lost 4 bases, and 15 bases lay between the germline ends. The CDR3 here is CASSLLPGIQYNEQFF. The CDR3 region has the DNA TGTGCCAGCAGCTTATTGCCAGGCATACAGTACAATGAGCAGTTCTTC.

At least ten counts were recorded for this clonotype. The chain links TRBV11-2 to TRBJ2-1, with D unclear. Germline V gene sequence: CDR1 SGHAT, CDR2 FQNNGV. CDR3 length: 13 amino acids. The V end was cut by 2 bases, the J end by 6 bases, with 8 bases between. CDR3 bases: TGTGCCAGCAGCTTATCGGTCTTCAATGAGCAGTTCTTC. It specifies CASSLSVFNEQFF.

In its sample, this clonotype was seen many times. V gene TRBV7-2 combines with J gene TRBJ2-1; TRBD1 matches at 7 bases. V lost 7 bases to trimming and J lost 6 bases; unmatched junction nucleotides: 3. Germline V gives CDR1 SGHTA, CDR2 FQGNSA. This CDR3 has 12 amino acids. This chain's CDR3 is CASTTGSNEQFF. The CDR3 nucleotides are TGTGCCAGCACGACAGGGTCCAATGAGCAGTTCTTC.

This clonotype was recorded a few times. The V call is TRBV27, the J call TRBJ2-3; D not certain. This CDR3 is built from 20 residues. Germline values: CDR1 MNHEY, CDR2 SMNVEV (reference sequence). With 6 bases removed from V and 2 bases from J, the gap between germline ends came to 30 bases. The CDR3 here is CASRPLYLYDQLGSTDTQYF. DNA of the CDR3: TGTGCCAGCAGACCTCTATACCTCTATGACCAGTTAGGGTCCACAGATACGCAGTATTTT.

This clonotype was seen many times. The V call is TRBV7-2, the J call TRBJ1-1; TRBD1 might be the D (5 bases). This CDR3 has 16 residues. Germline CDR1 SGHTA, CDR2 FQGNSA. Trimming stripped 6 bases from V and 3 bases from J, with 20 bases between. CDR3 region: CASRTTAGVRDTEAFF. CDR3 in DNA: TGTGCCAGCAGAACAACTGCGGGGGTCCGCGACACTGAAGCTTTCTTT.

This clonotype was seen ten or more times. The V and J genes are TRBV5-4 and TRBJ2-1, with 10 bases matching TRBD1. Losses at the gene ends were 3 bases for V and 7 bases for J; bases not matched to a gene: 4. The CDR3 spans 14 residues. The germline gives CDR1 SGHNT, CDR2 YYREEE (reference sequence). The CDR3, as DNA: TGTGCCAGCAGCTCCGGGACAGGGGTTAATGAGCAGTTCTTC. Protein: CASSSGTGVNEQFF.

This clonotype was detected ten times or more. V usage is TRBV24-1 and J usage is TRBJ1-3; D gene uncertain. Per the germline V gene, CDR1 is KGHDR and CDR2 is SFDVKD. The length of the CDR3 is 17 residues. The V end lost 2 bases, the J end lost 3 bases, and 16 bases lay between the germline ends. The CDR3 reads CATSDCSRAFGGNTIYF. The CDR3 nucleotides read TGTGCCACCAGTGATTGTTCGAGGGCGTTTGGTGGAAACACCATATATTTT.

This clonotype was seen at least ten times. The rearrangement links TRBV7-2 to TRBJ2-7, with D possibly being TRBD1 (6 bases). The CDR3 is 15 amino acids. CDR1 is SGHTA and CDR2 is FQGNSA in the germline V gene. Trimming pared 1 base from V and 7 bases from J, leaving 17 bases between. The CDR3 is CASSLVGGVRGEQYF. CDR3 nucleotides: TGTGCCAGCAGCTTAGTTGGGGGCGTGAGGGGGGAGCAGTACTTC.

In this sample, this clonotype turned up many times. The chain joins TRBV7-2 to TRBJ2-6; D is perhaps TRBD2 (5 bases). The CDR3 covers 17 residues. The germline V gene has CDR1 SGHTA and CDR2 FQGNSA. V dropped 1 base and J dropped 0 bases, with 10 bases sitting between them. The DNA for the CDR3 is TGTGCCAGCAGCTTAGGAGCGGTCGTCTCTGGGGCCAACGTCCTGACTTTC. It codes for CASSLGAVVSGANVLTF.

This clonotype showed up many times. The rearrangement uses TRBV28 and TRBJ1-1; TRBD1 agrees at 8 bases. Germline assignment: CDR1 MDHEN and CDR2 SYDVKM. This CDR3 is built from 12 residues. V was pared by 3 bases and J by 11 bases, with 5 bases of the junction left unmatched. The CDR3 region is CASSLPHRGAFF. The CDR3 bases are TGTGCCAGCAGTTTGCCCCACAGGGGGGCTTTCTTT.

This clonotype appeared many times. V and J are TRBV28 and TRBJ1-4; TRBD1 aligns across 8 bases. The length of the CDR3 is 15 residues. V dropped 6 bases and J dropped 2; count of bases not matched to a gene: 5. Germline V gene data show CDR1 as MDHEN and CDR2 as SYDVKM. For the CDR3, the DNA is TGTGCCAGCAGGAGGGACAGGCGGACTAATGAAAAACTGTTTTTT. It specifies CASRRDRRTNEKLFF.

This chain links TRBV5-4 with TRBJ2-2, with D possibly TRBD2 on 6 matching bases. V lost 2 bases and J lost 2, with 10 bases in between. The CDR3 length is 15 residues. Germline CDR1 is SGHNT and CDR2 is YYREEE (reference sequence). In nucleotides, the CDR3 is TGTGCCAGCAGCTTTTACGGGAGAAACACCGGGGAGCTGTTTTTT. Translation gives CASSFYGRNTGELFF.

This clonotype was seen at least ten times. The chain has TRBV7-2 and TRBJ2-1; tentative D call: TRBD2 (6 bases). Germline lookup yields CDR1 SGHTA and CDR2 FQGNSA. The CDR3 runs to 17 residues. Deletions cut 5 bases from V and 5 bases from J, with 22 bases between. Here the CDR3 DNA reads TGTGCCAGCAGCCCTAGGAGAGCGGGTACAGGCAACAATGAGCAGTTCTTC. Its translation: CASSPRRAGTGNNEQFF.

In this sample, this clonotype turned up many times. The rearrangement links TRBV7-2 to TRBJ2-7; tentative D call: TRBD1 (6 bases). The V gene lost 3 bases and the J gene lost 5 bases, with 14 bases spanning the gap. The CDR3 consists of 14 residues. Germline V gene sequence: CDR1 SGHTA, CDR2 FQGNSA. The CDR3 DNA reads TGTGCCAGCAGCTTGTCACAGGGCTTCCACGAGCAGTACTTC. Translated, it gives CASSLSQGFHEQYF.

There are a few counts of this clonotype. The chain uses TRBV6-2 or TRBV6-3 and TRBJ1-2, with D maybe TRBD1 (5 bases). Germline loops: CDR1 MNHEY, CDR2 SVGEGT. The CDR3 is 15 amino acids. V was trimmed by 0 bases and J by 8 bases, leaving 16 bases between them. In DNA form, the CDR3 reads TGTGCCAGCAGTTACTCGACCGTAGGGACGAAAGGCTACACCTTC. Translated: CASSYSTVGTKGYTF.

This clonotype came up many times. The V gene is TRBV7-6, the J gene TRBJ1-6; 7 nucleotides match TRBD1. This CDR3 contains 18 residues. Per germline, CDR1 SGHVS and CDR2 FNYEAQ. Trimming removed 4 bases from V and 8 bases from J; junction bases left unmatched: 17. CDR3 sequence (DNA): TGTGCCAGCAGCTCCCGGTTTAGGGACAGCCCTCTCCATTCACCCCTCCACTTT. This gives the protein CASSSRFRDSPLHSPLHF. The variable domain in full, with the rest retrieved from reference TRBV7-6 and TRBJ1-6, is GAGVSQSPRYKVTKRGQDVALRCDPISGHVSLYWYRQALGQGPEFLTYFNYEAQQDKSGLPNDRFSAERPEGSISTLTIQRTEQRDSAMYRCASSSRFRDSPLHSPLHFGNGTRLTVT.

The sample holds many counts of this clonotype. The chain couples TRBV7-9 to TRBJ1-4; a possible D gene is TRBD1 (6 bases). CDR1 SEHNR and CDR2 FQNEAQ come from the germline V gene (reference sequence). Trimming shortened V by 5 bases and J by 7 bases, and 17 bases separated the two germline ends. The CDR3 length is 15 residues. The CDR3 loop is CASSPGETGFEKLFF. In nucleotides, the CDR3 is TGTGCCAGCAGCCCGGGGGAAACAGGGTTTGAAAAACTGTTTTTT.

This clonotype has at least ten counts. The V call is TRBV12-3 or TRBV12-4, the J call TRBJ1-1; TRBD1 aligns across 7 bases. CDR3 length equals 14 residues. J was trimmed by 5 bases and V by 5 bases; bases with no gene match: 8. The CDR3 sequence: CASSPPTGRTEAFF. The CDR3 nucleotides read TGTGCCAGCAGTCCCCCGACAGGGCGGACTGAAGCTTTCTTT.

This clonotype was recorded at least ten times. The chain employs TRBV7-2 and TRBJ2-2; D is unclear. The CDR3 covers 16 residues. Trimming stripped 2 bases from V and 1 base from J, with 11 bases between. Looked up from germline, CDR1 is SGHTA and CDR2 is FQGNSA. Here the CDR3 DNA reads TGTGCCAGCAGCTTACGGCACGGAAGGAACACCGGGGAGCTGTTTTTT. The encoded protein is CASSLRHGRNTGELFF.

This clonotype was recorded many times. CDR3: CASSTRGTDTQYF. In nucleotides, the CDR3 is TGTGCCAGCAGCACTCGGGGGACAGATACGCAGTATTTT. The chain links TRBV12-3 or TRBV12-4 to TRBJ2-3; a weak D match, TRBD2 (6 bases). Trimming removed 6 bases at V and 3 bases at J, with 10 bases between. The CDR3 loop spans 13 amino acids.

In this sample, this clonotype turned up a few times. V is TRBV10-3 and J is TRBJ1-4; 7 nucleotides align to TRBD1. V was pared by 11 bases and J by 6 bases, with 3 bases of the junction left unmatched. The germline V gene encodes CDR1 ENHRY and CDR2 SYGVKD. The CDR3 extends over 11 amino acids. In DNA, the CDR3 is TGTGCCTCCGGGACAGATGAAAAACTGTTTTTT. Amino acids: CASGTDEKLFF.

This clonotype was recorded many times. V gene TRBV28 combines with J gene TRBJ2-1; 10 bases align to TRBD2. CDR1 is MDHEN and CDR2 is SYDVKM in the germline V gene. This CDR3 region has 15 residues. V gave up 5 bases and J gave up 4 bases; unmatched junction bases: 5. CDR3 residues: CASSLAGAVYNEQFF. CDR3 in DNA: TGTGCCAGCAGTCTAGCGGGGGCAGTTTACAATGAGCAGTTCTTC.